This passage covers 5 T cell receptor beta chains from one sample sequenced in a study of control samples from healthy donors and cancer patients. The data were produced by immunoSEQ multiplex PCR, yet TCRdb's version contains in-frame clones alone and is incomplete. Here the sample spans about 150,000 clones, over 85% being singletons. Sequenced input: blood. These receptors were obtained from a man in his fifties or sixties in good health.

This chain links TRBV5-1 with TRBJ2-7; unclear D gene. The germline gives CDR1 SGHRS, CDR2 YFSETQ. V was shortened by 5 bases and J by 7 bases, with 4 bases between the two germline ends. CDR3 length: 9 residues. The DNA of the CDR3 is TGCGCCAGCAGACGGGAGCAGTACTTC. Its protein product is CASRREQYF.

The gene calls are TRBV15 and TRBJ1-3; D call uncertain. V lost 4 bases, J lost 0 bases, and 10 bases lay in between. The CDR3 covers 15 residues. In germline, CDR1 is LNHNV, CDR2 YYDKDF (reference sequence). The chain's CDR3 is CATSNRYSSGNTIYF. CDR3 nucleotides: TGTGCCACCAGCAACAGATACTCCTCTGGAAACACCATATATTTT.

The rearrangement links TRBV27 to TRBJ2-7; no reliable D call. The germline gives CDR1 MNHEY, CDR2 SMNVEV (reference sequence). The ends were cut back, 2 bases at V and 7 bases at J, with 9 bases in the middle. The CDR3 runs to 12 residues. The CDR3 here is CASSLGLGEQYF. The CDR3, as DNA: TGTGCCAGCAGTTTAGGCCTGGGGGAGCAGTACTTC.

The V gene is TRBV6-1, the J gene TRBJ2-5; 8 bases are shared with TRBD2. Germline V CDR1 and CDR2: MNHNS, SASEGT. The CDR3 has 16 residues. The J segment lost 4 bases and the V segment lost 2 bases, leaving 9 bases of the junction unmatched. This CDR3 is CASSEILAGPLETQYF. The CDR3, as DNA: TGTGCCAGCAGTGAAATTCTAGCGGGCCCCTTAGAGACCCAGTACTTC.

CDR3 amino acids: CASSFGMGGSSYNEQFF. CDR3 bases: TGTGCCAGCAGCTTTGGGATGGGAGGCAGCTCCTACAATGAGCAGTTCTTC. The rearrangement links TRBV7-9 to TRBJ2-1; TRBD2 is a possible D gene (6 bases). CDR3 size: 17 residues. V dropped 3 bases and J dropped 0 bases, with 15 bases sitting between them. Per the germline V gene, CDR1 is SEHNR and CDR2 is FQNEAQ (reference sequence).